These 18 T cell receptor beta chains were all obtained from the same sample, sequenced in a study of glioma-infiltrating T cells. Using RNA template, CDR3s of TCR alpha and beta were amplified with iRepertoire arm-PCR. TCRdb independently ran MiXCR on the multiplex PCR reads; one entry per CDR3 protein. The sample carries about 180,000 distinct CDR3 sequences, 43% recorded once. Input material: glioma tissue, nonneoplastic brain tissue, or PBMCs (not recorded which). Receptor source: a human donor with low-grade glioma or glioblastoma, undergoing nonglioma brain surgery, or in good health (not recorded which).

This clonotype was observed at least ten times. The CDR3 loop reads CASSPSGNTYNEQFF. The CDR3 nucleotides read TGTGCCAGCAGCCCTAGCGGGAATACCTACAATGAGCAGTTCTTC. This chain uses TRBV7-9 with TRBJ2-1; TRBD2 matches at 9 bases. V lost 5 bases to trimming and J lost 2 bases; unmatched junction nucleotides: 4. There are 15 residues in the CDR3. In germline, CDR1 is SEHNR, CDR2 FQNEAQ (reference sequence).

As to this clonotype: A much larger clone differs from this one at a single base, so this may be a read error. The chain recombines TRBV10-3 with TRBJ2-3; D ambiguous. V lost 3 bases to trimming and J lost 1 base, with 8 bases between them. The germline CDR1 and CDR2 sequences are ENHRY and SYGVKD. This CDR3 comprises 14 residues. In nucleotides, the CDR3 is TGTGCCATCAGTGACCCTTGGTGCACAGATACGCAGTATTTT. This gives the protein CAISDPWCTDTQYF.

This clonotype has a count of ten or more. The chain is built from TRBV6-1 and TRBJ1-5, with D possibly matching TRBD1 (6 bases). This CDR3 has 15 amino acids. V lost 6 bases and J 2 bases, leaving 14 bases between the germline ends. CDR1 is MNHNS, CDR2 SASEGT, per germline. The CDR3 DNA follows: TGTGCCAGCAGCCCTACAGGGTTCGGCAATCAGCCCCAGCATTTT. It yields the protein CASSPTGFGNQPQHF.

Comments on this clonotype: With a much larger clone just one base away, this may be a read error. CDR3 bases: TGCAGTGCTAAAAGAACTAGCGGGAGAACAGATACGCAGTATTTT. This codes for CSAKRTSGRTDTQYF. V gene TRBV20-1 combines with J gene TRBJ2-3; 11 bases line up with TRBD2. The CDR3 runs 15 residues. With V trimmed by 4 bases and J by 3 bases, 6 bases remained unmatched. CDR1 DFQATT and CDR2 SNEGSKA come from the germline V gene (reference sequence).

The chain uses TRBV19 and TRBJ2-3; a weak D match, TRBD2 (5 bases). Germline values: CDR1 LNHDA, CDR2 SQIVND (reference sequence). Trimming took off 3 bases at V and 2 bases at J, with 12 bases between the two ends. The CDR3 loop spans 15 amino acids. DNA for the CDR3: TGTGCCAGTAGTATTAGTAAGGAGGTCACAGATACGCAGTATTTT. Encoded protein: CASSISKEVTDTQYF.

Of note for this clonotype: This may come from a read error, since a much larger clone is one base off. The chain recombines TRBV28 with TRBJ2-7, with D unresolved. This CDR3 has 13 residues. The germline V gene encodes CDR1 MDHEN and CDR2 SYDVKM. The V and J ends lost 6 bases and 0 bases respectively, with 9 bases between them. The CDR3 region is CASRRPSSYEQYF. Here the CDR3 DNA reads TGTGCCAGCAGGCGGCCGAGCTCCTACGAGCAGTACTTC.

This clonotype showed up just a few times. V usage is TRBV20-1 and J usage is TRBJ2-5; 7 nucleotides align to TRBD1. This CDR3 has 13 amino acids. Trimming at V came to 3 bases and at J to 4 bases, leaving 5 bases not matched to a gene. Germline CDR1 reads DFQATT; CDR2 reads SNEGSKA (reference sequence). CDR3 DNA: TGCAGTGCTAGCCCGACAGGGCTAGAGACCCAGTACTTC. Amino acid sequence: CSASPTGLETQYF.

As regards this clonotype: At one boundary the junction diverges from the germline segment, which might be a read error. The CDR3 DNA follows: TGTTCCAGCTCATCTTATAACTATGGCTACACCTTC. This sequence encodes CSSSSYNYGYTF. The V gene is TRBV18, the J gene TRBJ1-2, with D unresolved. The CDR3 contains 12 residues. Germline V gives CDR1 KGHSH, CDR2 LQKENI. Full variable domain (missing parts from reference TRBV18 and TRBJ1-2): NAGVMQNPRHLVRRRGQEARLRCSPMKGHSHVYWYRQLPEEGLKFMVYLQKENIIDESGMPKERFSAEFPKEGPSILRIQQVVRGDSAAYFCSSSSYNYGYTFGSGTRLTVV.

In regard to this clonotype: Just one base apart from a much larger clone, this may be a read error. The chain has TRBV4-1 and TRBJ2-5, with a weak D call TRBD2 (5 bases). This CDR3 spans 15 amino acids. Germline V CDR1 and CDR2: MGHRA, YSYEKL. Trimming shortened V by 1 base and J by 3 bases, and 12 bases separated the two germline ends. CDR3 DNA sequence: TGCGCCAGCAGCCAAGGGGCGCGGACTGAAGAGACCCAGTACTTC. Translation: CASSQGARTEETQYF.

This clonotype was seen a handful of times. The chain's CDR3 is CASSRTQGLQETQYF. For the CDR3, the DNA is TGTGCCAGCAGCCGAACCCAGGGCCTTCAAGAGACCCAGTACTTC. V is TRBV7-7 and J is TRBJ2-5; D is perhaps TRBD1 (5 bases). Germline V gene data show CDR1 as SSHAT and CDR2 as FNYEAQ (reference sequence). Trimming pared 5 bases from V and 2 bases from J, leaving 15 bases between. The CDR3 has 15 amino acids.

This clonotype was seen many times. J is TRBJ1-1 and V is TRBV27; D remains ambiguous. Germline values: CDR1 MNHEY, CDR2 SMNVEV (reference sequence). V was pared by 5 bases and J by 7 bases, with 20 bases between. The CDR3 is 15 amino acids. CDR3 bases: TGTGCCAGCAGTCCCACAACACCGGCAAGAGGTGAAGCTTTCTTT. This sequence encodes CASSPTTPARGEAFF.

At least ten counts were recorded for this clonotype. The chain couples TRBV18 to TRBJ2-1, with no clear D. CDR1 and CDR2 from the germline V gene are KGHSH and LQKENI. This CDR3 has 12 residues. V lost 5 bases and J lost 10, with 12 bases in between. CDR3 sequence reads: CASSYEVGEQFF. CDR3 bases: TGTGCCAGCTCATACGAGGTGGGGGAGCAGTTCTTC.

This chain uses TRBV7-9 with TRBJ1-3; tentatively, D is TRBD1 (6 bases). Per the germline V gene, CDR1 is SEHNR and CDR2 is FQNEAQ (reference sequence). V dropped 5 bases and J dropped 2 bases, with 10 bases sitting between them. The CDR3 consists of 14 residues. The CDR3 DNA follows: TGTGCCAGCAGCGAACAGGGCACTGGAAACACCATATATTTT. The encoded protein is CASSEQGTGNTIYF.

This clonotype was recorded only once. This could be a read error, since a much larger clone is one nucleotide away. This rearrangement joins TRBV7-9 to TRBJ1-5, with D perhaps TRBD1 (6 bases). The CDR3 extends over 14 amino acids. CDR1 is SEHNR and CDR2 is FQNEAQ in the germline V gene (reference sequence). The CDR3 DNA is TGTGCCAGCAGCTTAGGGGGGCTGAATCAGCCCCAGCGTTTT. This encodes CASSLGGLNQPQRF.

About this clonotype: A much larger clone lies a single base off, so this may be a read error. The genes are TRBV7-2 and TRBJ2-7, with TRBD2 matching 10 bases. The germline V gene encodes CDR1 SGHTA and CDR2 FQGNSA. CDR3 size: 15 residues. Trimming at V came to 6 bases and at J to 3 bases, leaving 8 bases not matched to a gene. Written as DNA, the CDR3 is TGTGCCAGCAGTCCGGTACTAGCGGGGTTCTACGAGCAGTACTTC. It specifies CASSPVLAGFYEQYF. Looking up the rest from reference TRBV7-2 and TRBJ2-7 gives the full variable domain: GAGVSQSPSNKVTEKGKDVELRCDPISGHTALYWYRQSLGQGLEFLIYFQGNSAPDKSGLPSDRFSAERTGGSVSTLTIQRTQQEDSAVYLCASSPVLAGFYEQYFGPGTRLTVT.

This clonotype was seen a handful of times. The rearrangement joins TRBV6-1 to TRBJ2-7; 11 bases are a match to TRBD2. Germline V lookup: CDR1 MNHNS, CDR2 SASEGT. The CDR3 is 16 amino acids. Losses at the gene ends were 6 bases for V and 3 bases for J; bases not matched to a gene: 10. This chain's CDR3 is CASSRSTSGGSYEQYF. In nucleotides, the CDR3 is TGTGCCAGCAGCCGCTCCACTAGCGGGGGAAGCTACGAGCAGTACTTC.

This chain uses TRBV6-2 or TRBV6-3 with TRBJ2-3; the match to TRBD2 covers 7 bases. V lost 4 bases to trimming and J lost 6 bases; unmatched junction nucleotides: 19. CDR1 and CDR2 from the germline V gene are MNHEY and SVGEGT. This CDR3 is built from 18 residues. In DNA, the CDR3 is TGTGCCAGCAGTTTCAACTTAGGACTAGAGGGAGGGCCTGATACGCAGTATTTT. This gives the protein CASSFNLGLEGGPDTQYF.

J is TRBJ2-7 and V is TRBV27, with 9 nucleotides matching TRBD2. Germline V gives CDR1 MNHEY, CDR2 SMNVEV (reference sequence). The length of the CDR3 is 15 residues. The J segment lost 2 bases and the V segment lost 5 bases, leaving 7 bases of the junction unmatched. CDR3 in DNA: TGTGCCAGCAGTAAGAGAATAGCGGGAGCCTACGAGCAGTACTTC. This sequence encodes CASSKRIAGAYEQYF.